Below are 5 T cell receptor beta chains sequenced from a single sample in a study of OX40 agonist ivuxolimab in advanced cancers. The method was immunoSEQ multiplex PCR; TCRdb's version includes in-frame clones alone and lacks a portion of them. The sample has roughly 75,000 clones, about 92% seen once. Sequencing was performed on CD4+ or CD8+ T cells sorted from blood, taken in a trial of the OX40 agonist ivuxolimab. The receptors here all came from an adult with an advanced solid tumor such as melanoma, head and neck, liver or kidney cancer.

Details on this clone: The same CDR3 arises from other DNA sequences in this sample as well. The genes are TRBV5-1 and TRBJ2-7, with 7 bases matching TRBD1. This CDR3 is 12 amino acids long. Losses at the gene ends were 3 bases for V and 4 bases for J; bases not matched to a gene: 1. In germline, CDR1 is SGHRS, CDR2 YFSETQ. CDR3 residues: CASSSQGYEQYF. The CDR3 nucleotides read TGCGCCAGCAGCTCACAGGGGTACGAGCAGTACTTC.

CDR3 loop: CASSLGTGPTLHF. The CDR3 DNA reads TGTGCCAGCAGTTTAGGGACAGGACCGACCCTCCACTTT. V gene TRBV27 combines with J gene TRBJ1-6; TRBD1 agrees at 8 bases. In germline, CDR1 is MNHEY, CDR2 SMNVEV (reference sequence). There are 13 residues in the CDR3. Trimming cost V 2 bases and J 14 bases; bases outside gene matches: 5.

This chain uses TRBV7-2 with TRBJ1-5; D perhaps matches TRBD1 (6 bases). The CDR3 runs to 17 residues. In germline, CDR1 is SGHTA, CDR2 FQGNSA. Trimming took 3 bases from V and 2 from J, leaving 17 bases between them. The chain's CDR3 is CASSFLGGTGGNQPQHF. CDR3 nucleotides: TGTGCCAGCAGCTTCCTGGGGGGCACCGGTGGCAATCAGCCCCAGCATTTT.

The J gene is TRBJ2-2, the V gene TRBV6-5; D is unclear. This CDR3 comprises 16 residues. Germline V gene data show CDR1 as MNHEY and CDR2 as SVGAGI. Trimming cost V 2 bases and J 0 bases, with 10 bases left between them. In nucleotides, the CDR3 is TGTGCCAGCAGTTACGGTGACCGGGCGAACACCGGGGAGCTGTTTTTT. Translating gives CASSYGDRANTGELFF.

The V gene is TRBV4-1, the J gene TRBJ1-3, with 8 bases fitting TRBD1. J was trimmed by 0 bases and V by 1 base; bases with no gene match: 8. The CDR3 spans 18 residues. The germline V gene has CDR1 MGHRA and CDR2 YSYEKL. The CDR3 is CASSQGGRGRSSGNTIYF. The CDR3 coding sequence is TGCGCCAGCAGCCAAGGGGGCAGGGGGCGATCCTCTGGAAACACCATATATTTT.